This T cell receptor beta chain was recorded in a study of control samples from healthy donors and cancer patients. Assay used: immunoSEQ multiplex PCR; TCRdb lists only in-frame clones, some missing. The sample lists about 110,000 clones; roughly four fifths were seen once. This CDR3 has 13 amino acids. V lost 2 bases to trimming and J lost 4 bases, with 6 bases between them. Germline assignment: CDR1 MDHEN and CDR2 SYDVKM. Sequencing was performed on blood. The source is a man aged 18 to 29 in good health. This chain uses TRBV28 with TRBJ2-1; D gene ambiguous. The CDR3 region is CASSLGIYNEQFF. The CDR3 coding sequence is TGTGCCAGCAGTTTAGGAATATACAATGAGCAGTTCTTC. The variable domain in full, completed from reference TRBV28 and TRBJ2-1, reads DVKVTQSSRYLVKRTGEKVFLECVQDMDHENMFWYRQDPGLGLRLIYFSYDVKMKEKGDIPEGYSVSREKKERFSLILESASTNQTSMYLCASSLGIYNEQFFGPGTRLTVL.